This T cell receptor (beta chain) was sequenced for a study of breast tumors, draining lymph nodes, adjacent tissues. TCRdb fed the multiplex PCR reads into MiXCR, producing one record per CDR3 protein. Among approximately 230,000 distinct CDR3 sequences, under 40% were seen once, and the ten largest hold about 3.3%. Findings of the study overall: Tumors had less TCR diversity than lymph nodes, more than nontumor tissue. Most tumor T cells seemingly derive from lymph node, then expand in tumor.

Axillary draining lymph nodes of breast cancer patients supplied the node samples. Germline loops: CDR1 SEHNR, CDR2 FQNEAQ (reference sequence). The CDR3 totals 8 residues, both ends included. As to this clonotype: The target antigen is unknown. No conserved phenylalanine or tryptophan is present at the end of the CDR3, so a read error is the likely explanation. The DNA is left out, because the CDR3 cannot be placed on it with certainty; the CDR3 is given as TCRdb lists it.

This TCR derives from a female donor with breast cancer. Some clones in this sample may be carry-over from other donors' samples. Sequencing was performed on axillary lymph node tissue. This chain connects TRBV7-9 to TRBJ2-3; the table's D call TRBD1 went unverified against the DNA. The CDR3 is CASSWLGQ.